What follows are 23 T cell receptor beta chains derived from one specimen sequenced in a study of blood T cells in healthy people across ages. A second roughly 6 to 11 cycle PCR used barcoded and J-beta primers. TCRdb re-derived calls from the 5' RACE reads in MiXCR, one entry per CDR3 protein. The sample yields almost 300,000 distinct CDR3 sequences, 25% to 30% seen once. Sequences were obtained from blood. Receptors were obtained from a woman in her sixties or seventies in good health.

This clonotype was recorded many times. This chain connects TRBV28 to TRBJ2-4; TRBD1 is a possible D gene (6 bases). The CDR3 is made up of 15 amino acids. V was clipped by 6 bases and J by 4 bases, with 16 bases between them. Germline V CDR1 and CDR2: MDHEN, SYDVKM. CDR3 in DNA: TGTGCCAGCAGCCCCTTTGGAGGACAGAAAAACATTCAGTACTTC. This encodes CASSPFGGQKNIQYF.

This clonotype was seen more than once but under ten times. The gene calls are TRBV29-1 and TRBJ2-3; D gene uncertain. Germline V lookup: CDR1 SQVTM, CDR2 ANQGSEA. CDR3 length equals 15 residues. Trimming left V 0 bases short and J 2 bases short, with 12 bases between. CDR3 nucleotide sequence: TGCAGCGTTGAAGATCGTGGCGTATCCACAGATACGCAGTATTTT. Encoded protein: CSVEDRGVSTDTQYF.

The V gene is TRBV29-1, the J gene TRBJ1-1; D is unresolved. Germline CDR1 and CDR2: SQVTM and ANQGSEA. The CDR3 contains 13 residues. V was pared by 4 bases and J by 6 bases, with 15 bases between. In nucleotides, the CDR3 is TGCAGCGTTGGAGGTCCCAGCGTTGCTGAAGCTTTCTTT. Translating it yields CSVGGPSVAEAFF.

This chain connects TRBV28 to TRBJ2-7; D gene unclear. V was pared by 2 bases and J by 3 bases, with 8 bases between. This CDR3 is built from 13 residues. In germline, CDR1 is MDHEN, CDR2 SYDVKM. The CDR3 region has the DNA TGTGCCAGCAGTTTAGCCCGACGCTACGAGCAGTACTTC. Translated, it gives CASSLARRYEQYF.

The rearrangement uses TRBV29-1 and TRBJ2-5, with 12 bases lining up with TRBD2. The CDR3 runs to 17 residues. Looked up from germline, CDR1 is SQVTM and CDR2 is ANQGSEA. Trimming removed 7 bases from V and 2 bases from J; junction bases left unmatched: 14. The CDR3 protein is CSAAPTSGSPRQETQYF. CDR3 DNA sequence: TGCAGCGCTGCCCCGACTAGCGGGAGCCCTCGACAAGAGACCCAGTACTTC.

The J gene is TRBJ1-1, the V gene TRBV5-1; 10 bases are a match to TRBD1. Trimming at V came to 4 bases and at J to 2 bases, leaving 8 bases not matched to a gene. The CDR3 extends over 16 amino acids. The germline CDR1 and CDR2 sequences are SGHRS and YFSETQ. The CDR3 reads CASSAATGGGNTEAFF. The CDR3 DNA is TGCGCCAGCAGCGCAGCGACAGGGGGCGGAAACACTGAAGCTTTCTTT.

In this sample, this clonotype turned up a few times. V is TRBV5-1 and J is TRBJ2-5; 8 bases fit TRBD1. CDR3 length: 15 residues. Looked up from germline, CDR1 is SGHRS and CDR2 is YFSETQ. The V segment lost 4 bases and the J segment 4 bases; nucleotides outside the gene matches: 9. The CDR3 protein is CASSGRDRQGETQYF. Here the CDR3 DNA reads TGCGCCAGCAGCGGTCGGGACAGGCAGGGAGAGACCCAGTACTTC.

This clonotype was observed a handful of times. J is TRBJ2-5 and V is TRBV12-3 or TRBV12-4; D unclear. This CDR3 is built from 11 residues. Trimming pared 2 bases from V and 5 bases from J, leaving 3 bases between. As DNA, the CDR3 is TGTGCCAGCAGTTTAATGGAGACCCAGTACTTC. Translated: CASSLMETQYF.

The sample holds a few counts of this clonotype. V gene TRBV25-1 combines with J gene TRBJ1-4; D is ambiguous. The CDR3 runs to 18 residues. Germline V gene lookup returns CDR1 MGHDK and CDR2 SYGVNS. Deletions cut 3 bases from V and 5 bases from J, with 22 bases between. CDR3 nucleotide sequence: TGTGCCAGCAGTGAGGTAACCGGTTACCGAATAGGGAATGAAAAACTGTTTTTT. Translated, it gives CASSEVTGYRIGNEKLFF.

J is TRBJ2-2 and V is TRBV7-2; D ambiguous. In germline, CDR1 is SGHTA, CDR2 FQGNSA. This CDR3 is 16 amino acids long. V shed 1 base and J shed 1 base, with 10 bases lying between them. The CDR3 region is CASSLELTVNTGELFF. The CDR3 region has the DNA TGTGCCAGCAGCTTAGAACTGACGGTGAACACCGGGGAGCTGTTTTTT. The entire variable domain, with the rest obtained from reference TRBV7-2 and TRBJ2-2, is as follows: GAGVSQSPSNKVTEKGKDVELRCDPISGHTALYWYRQSLGQGLEFLIYFQGNSAPDKSGLPSDRFSAERTGGSVSTLTIQRTQQEDSAVYLCASSLELTVNTGELFFGEGSRLTVL.

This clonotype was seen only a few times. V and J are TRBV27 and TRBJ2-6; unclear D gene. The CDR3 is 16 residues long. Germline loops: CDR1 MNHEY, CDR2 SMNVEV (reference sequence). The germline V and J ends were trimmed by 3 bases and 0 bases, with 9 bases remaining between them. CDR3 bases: TGTGCCAGCAGTTTCAGTGGGCCCTCTGGGGCCAACGTCCTGACTTTC. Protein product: CASSFSGPSGANVLTF.

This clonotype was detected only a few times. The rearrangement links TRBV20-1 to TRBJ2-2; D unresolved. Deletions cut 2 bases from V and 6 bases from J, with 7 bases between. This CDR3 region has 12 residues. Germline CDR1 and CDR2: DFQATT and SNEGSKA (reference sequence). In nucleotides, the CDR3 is TGCAGTGCTAGACCTAGTTCCGGGGAGCTGTTTTTT. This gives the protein CSARPSSGELFF.

As DNA, the CDR3 is TGCGCCAGCAGCCCGACAGGGGAGCCCAATCAGCCCCAGCATTTT. Encoded protein: CASSPTGEPNQPQHF. The V and J genes are TRBV5-1 and TRBJ1-5; TRBD1 agrees at 8 bases. Germline lookup yields CDR1 SGHRS and CDR2 YFSETQ. This CDR3 is 15 amino acids long. V trimming: 4 bases; J trimming: 3 bases; junction bases outside the gene matches: 6.

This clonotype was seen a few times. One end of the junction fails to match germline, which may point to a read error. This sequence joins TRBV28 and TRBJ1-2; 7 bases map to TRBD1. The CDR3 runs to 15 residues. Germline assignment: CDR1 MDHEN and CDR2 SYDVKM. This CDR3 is CASILGGQWIYGYTF. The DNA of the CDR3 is TGTGCTAGCATCCTTGGGGGACAGTGGATCTATGGCTACACCTTC.

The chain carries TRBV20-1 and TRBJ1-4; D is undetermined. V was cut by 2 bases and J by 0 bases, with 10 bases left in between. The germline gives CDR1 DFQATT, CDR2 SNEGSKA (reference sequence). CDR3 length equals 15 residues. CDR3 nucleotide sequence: TGCAGTGCTAGAAGTATAACTGCAACTAATGAAAAACTGTTTTTT. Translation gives CSARSITATNEKLFF.

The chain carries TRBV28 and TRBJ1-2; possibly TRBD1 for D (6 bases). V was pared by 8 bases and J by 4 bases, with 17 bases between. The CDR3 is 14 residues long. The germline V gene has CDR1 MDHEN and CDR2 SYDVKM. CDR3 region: CASAHRGAAYGYTF. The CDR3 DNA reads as TGTGCCAGCGCTCACCGGGGGGCCGCCTATGGCTACACCTTC.

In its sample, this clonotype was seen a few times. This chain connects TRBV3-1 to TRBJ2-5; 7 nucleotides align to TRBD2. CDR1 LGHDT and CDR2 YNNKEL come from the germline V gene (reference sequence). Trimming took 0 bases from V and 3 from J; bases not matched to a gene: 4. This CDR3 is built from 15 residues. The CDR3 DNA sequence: TGTGCCAGCAGCCAAGACCCCGGGAGGAAAGAGACCCAGTACTTC. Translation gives CASSQDPGRKETQYF.

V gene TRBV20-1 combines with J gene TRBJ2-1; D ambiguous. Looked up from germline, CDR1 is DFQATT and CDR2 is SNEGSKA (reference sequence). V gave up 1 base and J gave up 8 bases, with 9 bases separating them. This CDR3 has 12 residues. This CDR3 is CSARAGRHEQFF. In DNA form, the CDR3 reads TGCAGTGCTAGAGCTGGTAGACATGAGCAGTTCTTC.

The CDR3 region is CSARGTSGIETQYF. The CDR3 nucleotides are TGCAGTGCTAGAGGGACTAGCGGGATTGAGACCCAGTACTTC. This chain connects TRBV20-1 to TRBJ2-5; 12 bases line up with TRBD2. The CDR3 spans 14 residues. The junction had 2 bases not matched to a gene; V was cut back by 1 base and J by 5 bases. Germline V lookup: CDR1 DFQATT, CDR2 SNEGSKA (reference sequence).

The CDR3 nucleotides are TGCAGTGCTAGTTACGCCCAAGGCTATGGCTACACCTTC. Translated, it gives CSASYAQGYGYTF. The chain combines TRBV20-1 with TRBJ1-2; D remains ambiguous. The CDR3 runs to 13 residues. Germline V gives CDR1 DFQATT, CDR2 SNEGSKA (reference sequence). The ends were cut back, 3 bases at V and 4 bases at J, with 12 bases in the middle.

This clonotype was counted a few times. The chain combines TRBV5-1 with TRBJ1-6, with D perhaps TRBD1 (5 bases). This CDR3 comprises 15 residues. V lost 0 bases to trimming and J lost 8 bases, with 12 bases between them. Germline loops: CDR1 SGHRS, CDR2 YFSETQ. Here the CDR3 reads CASSLVGGTDSPLHF. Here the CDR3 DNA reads TGCGCCAGCAGCTTGGTTGGGGGTACGGATTCACCCCTCCACTTT.

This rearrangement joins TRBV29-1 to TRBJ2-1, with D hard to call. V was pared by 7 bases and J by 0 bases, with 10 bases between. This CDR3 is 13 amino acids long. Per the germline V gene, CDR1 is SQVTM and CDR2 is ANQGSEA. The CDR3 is CSARESSYNEQFF. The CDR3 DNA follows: TGCAGCGCCAGAGAGAGCTCCTACAATGAGCAGTTCTTC.

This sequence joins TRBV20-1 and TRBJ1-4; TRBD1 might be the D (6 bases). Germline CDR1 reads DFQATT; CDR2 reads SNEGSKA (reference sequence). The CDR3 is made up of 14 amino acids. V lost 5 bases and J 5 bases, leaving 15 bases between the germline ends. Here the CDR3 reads CSALVRGRNEKLFF. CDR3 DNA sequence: TGCAGTGCTCTCGTGCGGGGGCGCAATGAAAAACTGTTTTTT.